What follows are 22 T cell receptor beta chains derived from one specimen sequenced in a study of blood T cell repertoires in COVID-19. Profiling relied on immunoSEQ multiplex PCR, and the TCRdb table lists in-frame clones only, not all of them. Among about 140,000 clones listed, about 86% were seen once. The sequenced sample was peripheral blood. The receptors shown here come from a woman aged 60-70 years with acute or convalescent COVID-19.

V and J are TRBV7-2 and TRBJ2-1; 9 bases fit TRBD2. The CDR3 has 16 residues. Germline CDR1 is SGHTA and CDR2 is FQGNSA. The V gene end was trimmed by 1 base and the J gene end by 0 bases; junction bases not matched to a gene: 1. The DNA for the CDR3 is TGTGCCAGCAGCTTAGAAGCGGGGGGCTCCTACAATGAGCAGTTCTTC. Translation: CASSLEAGGSYNEQFF.

V usage is TRBV14 and J usage is TRBJ2-1; the D gene is possibly TRBD1 (6 bases). Germline loops: CDR1 SGHDN, CDR2 FVKESK. The CDR3 is 14 amino acids. V lost 8 bases and J 8 bases, leaving 19 bases between the germline ends. CDR3 DNA: TGTGCCAGCCTTGTAGACAGGTTTTTTGATGAGCAGTTCTTC. It encodes CASLVDRFFDEQFF. Drawing the rest from reference TRBV14 and TRBJ2-1, the complete variable domain is EAGVTQFPSHSVIEKGQTVTLRCDPISGHDNLYWYRRVMGKEIKFLLHFVKESKQDESGMPNNRFLAERTGGTYSTLKVQPAELEDSGVYFCASLVDRFFDEQFFGPGTRLTVL.

This rearrangement joins TRBV7-9 to TRBJ1-1, with 8 bases identical to TRBD1. CDR3 length: 13 amino acids. Germline assignment: CDR1 SEHNR and CDR2 FQNEAQ (reference sequence). The junction had 3 bases not matched to a gene; V was cut back by 7 bases and J by 2 bases. The CDR3 sequence is CASNQGANTEAFF. In DNA form, the CDR3 reads TGTGCCAGCAATCAGGGGGCCAACACTGAAGCTTTCTTT.

The chain combines TRBV4-3 with TRBJ2-1; 11 bases line up with TRBD1. Germline V gives CDR1 LGHNA, CDR2 YSLEER. CDR3 size: 18 residues. Trimming cost V 1 base and J 4 bases; bases outside gene matches: 9. The CDR3 reads CASSQGVIGTGGYNEQFF. CDR3 DNA: TGCGCCAGCAGCCAAGGAGTGATTGGGACAGGGGGATACAATGAGCAGTTCTTC.

This chain joins TRBV9 and TRBJ1-2, with 8 positions matching TRBD1. With 3 bases clipped from V and 4 bases from J, the junction kept 14 bases outside the gene matches. The CDR3 consists of 17 residues. CDR1 is SGDLS, CDR2 YYNGEE, per germline. CDR3 amino acids: CASSASTTQGAGYGYTF. In nucleotides, the CDR3 is TGTGCCAGCAGCGCGTCTACCACTCAGGGGGCTGGCTATGGCTACACCTTC. Full variable domain (remainder filled in from reference TRBV9 and TRBJ1-2): DSGVTQTPKHLITATGQRVTLRCSPRSGDLSVYWYQQSLDQGLQFLIQYYNGEERAKGNILERFSAQQFPDLHSELNLSSLELGDSALYFCASSASTTQGAGYGYTFGSGTRLTVV.

The chain carries TRBV20-1 and TRBJ2-3; no firm D call. Between the trimmed V and J ends, which lost 4 bases and 2 bases, there was a span of 4 bases. The CDR3 runs to 11 residues. In germline, CDR1 is DFQATT, CDR2 SNEGSKA (reference sequence). The CDR3: CSATYTDTQYF. CDR3 nucleotides: TGCAGTGCTACCTACACAGATACGCAGTATTTT.

In this sample, this clone turned up once. The chain recombines TRBV10-3 with TRBJ2-5; 7 bases fit TRBD1. Trimming removed 5 bases from V and 8 bases from J; junction bases left unmatched: 11. The CDR3 runs 14 residues. Per the germline V gene, CDR1 is ENHRY and CDR2 is SYGVKD. The DNA for the CDR3 is TGTGCCATCAGTACTAATCCCGGGACAGACACCCAGTACTTC. Encoded protein: CAISTNPGTDTQYF.

The chain joins TRBV6-6 to TRBJ1-6; D is uncertain. CDR3 length: 16 residues. Trimming removed 2 bases from V and 4 bases from J, with 12 bases in between. Germline V gives CDR1 MNHNY, CDR2 SVGAGI (reference sequence). The CDR3 loop reads CASSYRTMTYNSPLHF. The CDR3 nucleotides are TGTGCCAGCAGTTACAGAACGATGACTTATAATTCACCCCTCCACTTT.

The chain links TRBV4-3 to TRBJ1-1; D gene ambiguous. The CDR3 covers 17 residues. The germline gives CDR1 LGHNA, CDR2 YSLEER. Between the trimmed V and J ends, which lost 1 base and 1 base, there was a span of 16 bases. For the CDR3, the DNA is TGCGCCAGCAGCCAAGCTTTCCGGGGTAGAGGGAACACTGAAGCTTTCTTT. Translation: CASSQAFRGRGNTEAFF.

V and J are TRBV11-2 and TRBJ1-3; D is perhaps TRBD1 (6 bases). CDR3 length: 15 residues. Germline CDR1 reads SGHAT; CDR2 reads FQNNGV. Trimming took 5 bases from V and 2 from J, leaving 13 bases between them. In DNA, the CDR3 is TGTGCCAGCAGCACCCTTAGGGGGACTGGAAACACCATATATTTT. Translated, it gives CASSTLRGTGNTIYF.

This chain links TRBV9 with TRBJ1-5; D is possibly TRBD1 (5 bases). Germline assignment: CDR1 SGDLS and CDR2 YYNGEE. This CDR3 contains 17 residues. V lost 0 bases and J lost 2, with 15 bases in between. The CDR3 DNA follows: TGTGCCAGCAGCGTAGCGGGGGACCCGGCAGGCAATCAGCCCCAGCATTTT. This encodes CASSVAGDPAGNQPQHF.

The rearrangement links TRBV19 to TRBJ1-4; maybe TRBD1 (6 bases). CDR3 length: 15 amino acids. CDR1 LNHDA and CDR2 SQIVND come from the germline V gene (reference sequence). V lost 4 bases and J lost 7, with 16 bases in between. The CDR3, as DNA: TGTGCCAGTAGTAGAGCCACAGGGACCAGTGAAAAACTGTTTTTT. Its translation: CASSRATGTSEKLFF.

The table lists this clone with a few counts. V gene TRBV15 combines with J gene TRBJ1-4; D unclear. V lost 0 bases, J lost 8 bases, and 13 bases lay in between. The CDR3 loop spans 15 amino acids. CDR1 LNHNV and CDR2 YYDKDF come from the germline V gene (reference sequence). The CDR3 nucleotides are TGTGCCACCAGCAGAGATGGTGGTCCACAGGAAAAACTGTTTTTT. Its translation: CATSRDGGPQEKLFF.

A few counts support this clone. The genes are TRBV7-2 and TRBJ1-1; no clear D. CDR1 and CDR2 (germline): SGHTA, FQGNSA. V lost 1 base, J lost 0 bases, and 6 bases lay in between. The length of the CDR3 is 14 residues. The CDR3 DNA reads as TGTGCCAGCAGCTTAGACAGAATGAACACTGAAGCTTTCTTT. Encoded protein: CASSLDRMNTEAFF.

This rearrangement joins TRBV30 to TRBJ2-1, with TRBD2 matching over 9 bases. Germline CDR1 and CDR2: GTSNPN and SVGIG (reference sequence). The CDR3 is 16 residues long. V was clipped by 0 bases and J by 7 bases; unmatched bases: 10. CDR3 nucleotides: TGTGCCTGGAGTGTAGGTCTTGCGGGGGGGGAGAATGAGCAGTTCTTC. Translating it yields CAWSVGLAGGENEQFF.

CDR3 protein: CSVEPYNNEQFF. The CDR3 nucleotides are TGCAGCGTTGAACCTTATAACAATGAGCAGTTCTTC. The chain combines TRBV29-1 with TRBJ2-1, with no clear D. The V gene lost 2 bases and the J gene lost 5 bases, with 7 bases spanning the gap. There are 12 residues in the CDR3. The germline gives CDR1 SQVTM, CDR2 ANQGSEA.

V is TRBV4-1 and J is TRBJ2-7; D is undetermined. V gave up 1 base and J gave up 2 bases, with 15 bases separating them. The germline CDR1 and CDR2 sequences are MGHRA and YSYEKL. The CDR3 is 16 amino acids. For the CDR3, the DNA is TGCGCCAGCAGCCAAGTCCGATTGACTTCCACCTACGAGCAGTACTTC. Encoded protein: CASSQVRLTSTYEQYF.

The chain carries TRBV19 and TRBJ1-4; 9 bases line up with TRBD1. The germline CDR1 and CDR2 sequences are LNHDA and SQIVND (reference sequence). The junction had 4 bases not matched to a gene; V was cut back by 5 bases and J by 6 bases. CDR3 length: 14 amino acids. DNA for the CDR3: TGTGCCAGTAGTGCCGGGACAGGGTATGAAAAACTGTTTTTT. It is translated as CASSAGTGYEKLFF. The whole variable domain, remainder taken from reference TRBV19 and TRBJ1-4, is DGGITQSPKYLFRKEGQNVTLSCEQNLNHDAMYWYRQDPGQGLRLIYYSQIVNDFQKGDIAEGYSVSREKKESFPLTVTSAQKNPTAFYLCASSAGTGYEKLFFGSGTQLSVL.

The chain couples TRBV19 to TRBJ1-2; 8 bases match TRBD1. The J segment lost 0 bases and the V segment lost 7 bases, leaving 4 bases of the junction unmatched. The CDR3 is made up of 14 amino acids. The V gene's germline CDR1 is LNHDA and CDR2 SQIVND (reference sequence). As DNA, the CDR3 is TGTGCCAGTACCGGGACAGGTTCTAACTATGGCTACACCTTC. It translates to CASTGTGSNYGYTF.

The chain joins TRBV25-1 to TRBJ2-7, with TRBD1 matching over 8 bases. With V trimmed by 2 bases and J by 7 bases, 13 bases remained unmatched. Germline CDR1 and CDR2: MGHDK and SYGVNS. This CDR3 comprises 16 residues. This chain's CDR3 is CASSEPGGRGRLEQYF. The DNA of the CDR3 is TGTGCCAGCAGTGAACCCGGGGGCAGGGGGCGTTTGGAGCAGTACTTC.

This chain connects TRBV11-2 to TRBJ1-6; maybe TRBD1 (6 bases). Per germline, CDR1 SGHAT and CDR2 FQNNGV. This CDR3 has 15 residues. With 3 bases removed from V and 3 bases from J, the gap between germline ends came to 9 bases. CDR3 DNA: TGTGCCAGCAGCTTGCAGGGGTACTATAATTCACCCCTCCACTTT. Protein product: CASSLQGYYNSPLHF.

This clone was recorded a few times. The chain recombines TRBV20-1 with TRBJ2-7; 9 nucleotides agree with TRBD2. The CDR3 has 14 residues. Germline lookup yields CDR1 DFQATT and CDR2 SNEGSKA (reference sequence). The J segment lost 2 bases and the V segment lost 3 bases, leaving 5 bases of the junction unmatched. This chain's CDR3 is CSASTASGAYEQYF. CDR3 DNA: TGCAGTGCTAGTACGGCTAGCGGGGCCTACGAGCAGTACTTC.